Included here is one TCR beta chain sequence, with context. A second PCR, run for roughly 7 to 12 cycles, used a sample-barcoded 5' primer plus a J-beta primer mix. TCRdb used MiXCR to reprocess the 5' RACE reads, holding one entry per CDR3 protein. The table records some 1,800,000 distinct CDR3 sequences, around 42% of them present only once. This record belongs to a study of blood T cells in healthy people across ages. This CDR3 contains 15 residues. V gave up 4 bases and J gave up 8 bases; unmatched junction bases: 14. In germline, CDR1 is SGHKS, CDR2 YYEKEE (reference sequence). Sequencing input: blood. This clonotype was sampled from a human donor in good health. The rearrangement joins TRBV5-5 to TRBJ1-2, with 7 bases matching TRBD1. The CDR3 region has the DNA TGTGCCAGCAGCCCTAACCCTACAGGGGAAATAGGCTACACCTTC. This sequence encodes CASSPNPTGEIGYTF.